The clone carrying this T cell receptor (beta chain) has more than one count but fewer than ten. This sample was taken from a study of blood T cell repertoires in COVID-19. This CDR3 contains 12 residues. Trimming took 3 bases from V and 10 from J, leaving 12 bases between them. In the original analysis: It was from reference gene primer amplification that nucleated cell counts were estimated. The method was immunoSEQ multiplex PCR; TCRdb's version includes in-frame clones alone and lacks a portion of them. V and J calls and clone size are as listed in that table; D and trimming were resolved from the DNA. In the table there are 200,000 to 250,000 clones, approximately 78% of which are singletons. Followed longitudinally, the Seattle patients had been enrolled during active infection.

The TCR sequence derives from an elderly woman with COVID-19, enrolled during active disease. V usage is TRBV12-3 or TRBV12-4 and J usage is TRBJ1-2; a possible D gene is TRBD1 (5 bases). The sequencing sample was made of peripheral blood. CDR3 nucleotide sequence: TGTGCCAGCAGTTTTGAGGGGAGGGACTACACCTTC. Protein product: CASSFEGRDYTF.